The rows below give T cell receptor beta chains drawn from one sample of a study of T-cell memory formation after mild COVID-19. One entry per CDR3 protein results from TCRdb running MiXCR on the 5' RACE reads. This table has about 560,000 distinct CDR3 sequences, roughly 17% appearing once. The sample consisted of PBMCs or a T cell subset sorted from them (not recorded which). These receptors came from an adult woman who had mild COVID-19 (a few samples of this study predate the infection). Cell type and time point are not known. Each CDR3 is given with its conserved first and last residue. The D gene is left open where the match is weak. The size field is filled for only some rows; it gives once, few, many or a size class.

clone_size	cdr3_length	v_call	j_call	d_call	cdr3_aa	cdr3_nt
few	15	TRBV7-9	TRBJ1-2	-	CASSLELSQSYGYTF	TGTGCCAGCAGCTTAGAGTTAAGTCAGAGCTATGGCTACACCTTC
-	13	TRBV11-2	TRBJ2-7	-	CASSLVTTYEQYF	TGTGCCAGCAGCTTAGTTACAACCTACGAGCAGTACTTC
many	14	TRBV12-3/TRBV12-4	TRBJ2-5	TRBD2	CASSPGTSRETQYF	TGTGCCAGCAGCCCCGGGACTAGCAGGGAGACCCAGTACTTC
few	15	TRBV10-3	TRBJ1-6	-	CAISESPQGGSPLHF	TGTGCCATCAGTGAGTCGCCACAGGGAGGTTCACCCCTCCACTTT
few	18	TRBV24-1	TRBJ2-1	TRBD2	CATSDSSTERGTYNEQFF	TGTGCCACCAGTGACAGCTCCACCGAGCGGGGGACCTACAATGAGCAGTTCTTC
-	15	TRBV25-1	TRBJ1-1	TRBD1	CASSATGGAGTEAFF	TGTGCCAGCAGTGCGACAGGGGGCGCAGGAACTGAAGCTTTCTTT
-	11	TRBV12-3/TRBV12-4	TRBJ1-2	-	CASSLGDGYTF	TGTGCCAGCAGTTTGGGGGATGGCTACACCTTC
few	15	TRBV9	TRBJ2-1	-	CASSVAPGNYNEQFF	TGTGCCAGCAGCGTAGCCCCAGGGAACTACAATGAGCAGTTCTTC
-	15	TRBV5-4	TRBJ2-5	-	CASSLEATPQETQYF	TGTGCCAGCAGCTTGGAAGCTACACCCCAAGAGACCCAGTACTTC
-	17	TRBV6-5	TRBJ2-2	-	CASSYSVRGQNTGELFF	TGTGCCAGCAGTTACTCGGTACGGGGGCAGAACACCGGGGAGCTGTTTTTT
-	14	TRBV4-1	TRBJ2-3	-	CASSQTAVLNTQYF	TGCGCCAGCAGTCAGACGGCCGTCCTCAATACGCAGTATTTT
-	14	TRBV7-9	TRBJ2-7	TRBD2	CASSPPGGGHEQYF	TGTGCCAGCAGCCCCCCCGGGGGGGGCCACGAGCAGTACTTC
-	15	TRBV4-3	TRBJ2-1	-	CASSPRVVQDDEQFF	TGCGCCAGCAGCCCACGGGTGGTTCAGGACGATGAGCAGTTCTTC
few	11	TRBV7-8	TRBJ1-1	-	CASYRNTEAFF	TGTGCCAGTTACAGGAACACTGAAGCTTTCTTT
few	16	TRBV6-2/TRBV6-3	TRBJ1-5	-	CASSFDIPYSNQPQHF	TGTGCCAGCAGCTTCGACATACCCTATAGCAATCAGCCCCAGCATTTT
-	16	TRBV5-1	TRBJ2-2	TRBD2	CASSPSGGTNTGELFF	TGCGCCAGCAGCCCTAGCGGGGGGACAAACACCGGGGAGCTGTTTTTT
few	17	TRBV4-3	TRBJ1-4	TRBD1	CASSQASPDRPNEKLFF	TGCGCCAGCAGCCAAGCGTCCCCGGACAGGCCAAATGAAAAACTGTTTTTT
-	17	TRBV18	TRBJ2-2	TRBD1	CASSPHGPGGRTGELFF	TGTGCCAGCTCACCACACGGGCCAGGGGGCAGGACCGGGGAGCTGTTTTTT
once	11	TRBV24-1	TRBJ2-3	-	CATSDTDTQYF	TGTGCCACCTCTGACACAGATACGCAGTATTTT
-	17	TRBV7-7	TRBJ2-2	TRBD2	CASSLMGTSGYTGELFF	TGTGCTAGCAGCTTAATGGGGACTAGCGGATACACCGGGGAGCTGTTTTTT